Each of the 30 T cell receptor beta chains below was sequenced from the same sample in a study of STAT3 mutations in large granular lymphocyte leukemia. The protocol was immunoSEQ multiplex PCR, while the TCRdb copy is restricted to in-frame clones and leaves out a portion. This table has 10,000 to 15,000 clones, roughly 80% appearing once. Their antigen targets remain unknown. Study-wide points: At least one immunodominant TCR beta clonotype appeared in every T-cell large granular lymphocyte leukemia patient.

The material sequenced was peripheral blood mononuclear cells. Every receptor here comes from a man between 60 and 75 years old with T-cell large granular lymphocyte leukemia. Some clones in this sample may be carry-over from other donors' samples.

The rearrangement links TRBV7-2 to TRBJ2-7; D remains ambiguous. The CDR3 length is 12 residues. The V end lost 3 bases, the J end lost 6 bases, and 9 bases lay between the germline ends. CDR1 and CDR2 from the germline V gene are SGHTA and FQGNSA. For the CDR3, the DNA is TGTGCCAGCAGCTTTCGTCCGGGCGAGCAGTACTTC. It encodes CASSFRPGEQYF.

The chain employs TRBV9 and TRBJ2-5; D not certain. Germline CDR1 reads SGDLS; CDR2 reads YYNGEE. The CDR3 contains 13 residues. The germline V and J ends were trimmed by 0 bases and 4 bases, with 7 bases remaining between them. The CDR3 spells CASSVALGETQYF. The CDR3 coding sequence is TGTGCCAGCAGCGTAGCGCTGGGAGAGACCCAGTACTTC.

The genes are TRBV19 and TRBJ2-7, with a possible D match to TRBD2 (5 bases). Germline V CDR1 and CDR2: LNHDA, SQIVND (reference sequence). The V gene lost 4 bases and the J gene lost 4 bases, with 14 bases spanning the gap. The CDR3 has 14 amino acids. The CDR3 nucleotides read TGTGCCAGTAGTACCTGGGGAGAATATTACGAGCAGTACTTC. Translation: CASSTWGEYYEQYF.

V gene TRBV19 combines with J gene TRBJ1-5; a possible D gene is TRBD1 (5 bases). The ends were cut back, 6 bases at V and 3 bases at J, with 9 bases in the middle. Looked up from germline, CDR1 is LNHDA and CDR2 is SQIVND (reference sequence). The CDR3 is made up of 13 amino acids. The CDR3 loop is CASRPTVNQPQHF. The DNA of the CDR3 is TGTGCCAGTAGGCCGACAGTCAATCAGCCCCAGCATTTT.

The chain combines TRBV30 with TRBJ1-2; 8 bases match TRBD1. CDR1 is GTSNPN and CDR2 is SVGIG in the germline V gene (reference sequence). CDR3 size: 12 residues. The V segment lost 5 bases and the J segment 7 bases; nucleotides outside the gene matches: 6. CDR3 loop: CAWDTGGIGYTF. The CDR3 bases are TGTGCCTGGGATACAGGGGGAATTGGCTACACCTTC.

The chain couples TRBV2 to TRBJ2-7, with D uncertain. The V gene lost 1 base and the J gene lost 6 bases, with 16 bases spanning the gap. The CDR3 covers 15 residues. Per germline, CDR1 SNHLY and CDR2 FYNNEI. CDR3 DNA: TGTGCCAGCAGTGAAGGGGCAGTCCTCCCTGGCGAGCAGTACTTC. Translating gives CASSEGAVLPGEQYF.

V and J are TRBV5-1 and TRBJ2-2; D unclear. Trimming pared 2 bases from V and 3 bases from J, leaving 8 bases between. The CDR3 sequence is 14 residues long. Germline values: CDR1 SGHRS, CDR2 YFSETQ. DNA of the CDR3: TGCGCCAGCAGCTTCGACACTTACACCGGGGAGCTGTTTTTT. Translating it yields CASSFDTYTGELFF. The complete variable domain, with remaining parts taken from reference TRBV5-1 and TRBJ2-2, reads KAGVTQTPRYLIKTRGQQVTLSCSPISGHRSVSWYQQTPGQGLQFLFEYFSETQRNKGNFPGRFSGRQFSNSRSEMNVSTLELGDSALYLCASSFDTYTGELFFGEGSRLTVL.

The chain couples TRBV25-1 to TRBJ2-7; maybe TRBD1 (6 bases). The V gene's germline CDR1 is MGHDK and CDR2 SYGVNS. The germline V and J ends were trimmed by 7 bases and 3 bases, with 19 bases remaining between them. This CDR3 spans 15 amino acids. In DNA, the CDR3 is TGTGCCAGCATCCCGGAGGCAGGGGTCGGCTACGAGCAGTACTTC. Its protein product is CASIPEAGVGYEQYF.

CDR3 loop: CASSESRAGATGELFF. As DNA, the CDR3 is TGCGCCAGCAGCGAGTCACGGGCGGGAGCCACCGGGGAGCTGTTTTTT. V is TRBV5-1 and J is TRBJ2-2; 7 bases match TRBD2. The CDR3 has 16 residues. Trimming took 4 bases from V and 4 from J; bases not matched to a gene: 10. In germline, CDR1 is SGHRS, CDR2 YFSETQ.

The V gene is TRBV30, the J gene TRBJ2-3; 7 positions match TRBD2. The V and J ends lost 0 bases and 3 bases, in that order; junction bases with no gene match: 3. Germline CDR1 GTSNPN, CDR2 SVGIG (reference sequence). The CDR3 consists of 14 residues. The CDR3 nucleotides are TGTGCCTGGAGTGTGGCGGGGGTAACAGATACGCAGTATTTT. As protein: CAWSVAGVTDTQYF.

The chain has TRBV28 and TRBJ1-5; D call uncertain. Trimming took off 3 bases at V and 7 bases at J, with 10 bases between the two ends. The CDR3 spans 13 residues. The germline V gene has CDR1 MDHEN and CDR2 SYDVKM. The CDR3 protein is CASSLGLWQPQHF. In DNA form, the CDR3 reads TGTGCCAGCAGTTTGGGTTTATGGCAGCCCCAGCATTTT. Complete variable domain (other parts from reference TRBV28 and TRBJ1-5): DVKVTQSSRYLVKRTGEKVFLECVQDMDHENMFWYRQDPGLGLRLIYFSYDVKMKEKGDIPEGYSVSREKKERFSLILESASTNQTSMYLCASSLGLWQPQHFGDGTRLSIL.

The V call is TRBV14, the J call TRBJ2-3, with 9 bases lining up with TRBD1. V was pared by 1 base and J by 6 bases, with 2 bases of the junction left unmatched. Germline CDR1 SGHDN, CDR2 FVKESK. This CDR3 region has 14 residues. The CDR3 DNA follows: TGTGCCAGCAGCCAAGGGACAGGGGCGGATACGCAGTATTTT. This translates into CASSQGTGADTQYF.

The chain employs TRBV5-4 and TRBJ2-2; a weak D match, TRBD1 (6 bases). CDR3 length: 16 amino acids. V lost 4 bases and J lost 2, with 15 bases in between. Germline V gene lookup returns CDR1 SGHNT and CDR2 YYREEE (reference sequence). CDR3 residues: CASSPSTGPNTGELFF. The CDR3 DNA sequence: TGTGCCAGCAGCCCCTCGACAGGCCCTAACACCGGGGAGCTGTTTTTT.

This clone has more than one count but fewer than ten. The chain recombines TRBV4-1 with TRBJ1-3; tentative D call: TRBD1 (6 bases). CDR3 length: 16 amino acids. Germline-derived CDR1 and CDR2 are MGHRA and YSYEKL. V was clipped by 4 bases and J by 8 bases, with 21 bases between them. This chain's CDR3 is CASSPQNRAFIDTIYF. The CDR3 bases are TGCGCCAGCAGCCCCCAGAACAGGGCTTTTATAGACACCATATATTTT.

The chain employs TRBV2 and TRBJ1-2; 10 bases agree with TRBD1. Germline assignment: CDR1 SNHLY and CDR2 FYNNEI. The ends lost 7 bases at V and 6 bases at J; junction bases unmatched: 11. The CDR3 covers 15 residues. The CDR3 spells CASTKLRTGGHGYTF. The CDR3 nucleotides are TGTGCCAGCACTAAATTGCGGACAGGGGGTCATGGCTACACCTTC.

V usage is TRBV6-1 and J usage is TRBJ2-7, with 7 bases fitting TRBD1. Per the germline V gene, CDR1 is MNHNS and CDR2 is SASEGT. V lost 10 bases to trimming and J lost 4 bases; unmatched junction nucleotides: 10. The CDR3 consists of 13 residues. CDR3 in amino acids: CATDTGTVYEQYF. The CDR3 DNA follows: TGTGCCACCGATACCGGGACAGTGTACGAGCAGTACTTC.

The rearrangement links TRBV30 to TRBJ1-3; the D is unclear. V was cut by 0 bases and J by 5 bases, with 8 bases left in between. The CDR3 loop spans 13 amino acids. From germline, CDR1 is GTSNPN and CDR2 SVGIG (reference sequence). The CDR3 region is CAWSVNGRNTIYF. The CDR3 DNA sequence: TGTGCCTGGAGTGTAAACGGGAGAAACACCATATATTTT.

The chain combines TRBV15 with TRBJ2-5; tentatively, D is TRBD2 (5 bases). CDR3 size: 13 residues. V lost 4 bases, J lost 4 bases, and 10 bases lay in between. Germline V lookup: CDR1 LNHNV, CDR2 YYDKDF (reference sequence). CDR3 bases: TGTGCCACCAGCACTCTAGGAGGAGAGACCCAGTACTTC. Translated: CATSTLGGETQYF.

V is TRBV19 and J is TRBJ2-5, with TRBD1 matching over 7 bases. The V segment lost 3 bases and the J segment 2 bases; nucleotides outside the gene matches: 12. Germline CDR1 LNHDA, CDR2 SQIVND (reference sequence). CDR3 length: 17 amino acids. In DNA, the CDR3 is TGTGCCAGTAGTATCCTACCGGGACAGCGCAAGCAAGAGACCCAGTACTTC. Translating it yields CASSILPGQRKQETQYF.

The chain has TRBV28 and TRBJ1-5, with TRBD1 identical over 9 bases. This CDR3 is built from 14 residues. Germline V gene data show CDR1 as MDHEN and CDR2 as SYDVKM. Trimming removed 7 bases from V and 6 bases from J; junction bases left unmatched: 7. Here the CDR3 reads CASNPGQGLQPQHF. The CDR3 DNA sequence: TGTGCCAGCAATCCGGGACAGGGCCTTCAGCCCCAGCATTTT.

This clone has only one observation. This chain joins TRBV7-9 and TRBJ2-3; possible D gene TRBD1, 5 bases. V gave up 3 bases and J gave up 4 bases, with 14 bases separating them. This CDR3 is 15 amino acids long. CDR1 SEHNR and CDR2 FQNEAQ come from the germline V gene (reference sequence). CDR3 bases: TGTGCCAGCAGCTTGCGAAGGGGCGTCGCAGATACGCAGTATTTT. Translation gives CASSLRRGVADTQYF.

V and J are TRBV5-1 and TRBJ2-3; 10 bases align to TRBD1. This CDR3 region has 15 residues. Unmatched junction bases numbered 3, after V lost 2 bases and J lost 3 bases. Germline V lookup: CDR1 SGHRS, CDR2 YFSETQ. The CDR3 protein is CASSFGQGGTDTQYF. In DNA, the CDR3 is TGCGCCAGCAGCTTCGGACAGGGGGGGACAGATACGCAGTATTTT.

The V and J genes are TRBV5-1 and TRBJ2-3; 9 bases line up with TRBD2. The germline CDR1 and CDR2 sequences are SGHRS and YFSETQ. Losses at the gene ends were 4 bases for V and 2 bases for J; bases not matched to a gene: 5. The CDR3 runs 15 residues. CDR3 DNA sequence: TGCGCCAGCAGCCTAGCGGGACGGGTCACAGATACGCAGTATTTT. It codes for CASSLAGRVTDTQYF.

The chain uses TRBV27 and TRBJ1-1; TRBD1 is a possible D gene (5 bases). Germline V gives CDR1 MNHEY, CDR2 SMNVEV (reference sequence). Trimming pared 7 bases from V and 10 bases from J, leaving 13 bases between. The CDR3 runs 11 residues. The CDR3 is CASTRAGVAFF. The CDR3 DNA reads TGTGCCAGCACCCGTGCGGGGGTAGCTTTCTTT.

V is TRBV27 and J is TRBJ2-7, with 7 bases identical to TRBD1. Trimming removed 4 bases from V and 4 bases from J; junction bases left unmatched: 7. Germline V gene sequence: CDR1 MNHEY, CDR2 SMNVEV (reference sequence). This CDR3 is built from 14 residues. In DNA, the CDR3 is TGTGCCAGCAGTTATGGGAAGACAGGGTACGAGCAGTACTTC. Its protein product is CASSYGKTGYEQYF.

This chain connects TRBV7-2 to TRBJ1-1; TRBD1 might be the D (5 bases). This CDR3 region has 13 residues. The V gene's germline CDR1 is SGHTA and CDR2 FQGNSA. V was shortened by 1 base and J by 8 bases, with 11 bases between the two germline ends. The CDR3: CASSLDRTREAFF. The CDR3 DNA follows: TGTGCCAGCAGCTTAGACAGGACCAGGGAAGCTTTCTTT.

This chain uses TRBV5-1 with TRBJ1-4; the D is unclear. This CDR3 comprises 15 residues. CDR1 SGHRS and CDR2 YFSETQ come from the germline V gene. V was clipped by 0 bases and J by 4 bases, with 10 bases between them. In DNA, the CDR3 is TGCGCCAGCAGCTTGGTGTCGGGTTTTAATGAAAAACTGTTTTTT. Protein: CASSLVSGFNEKLFF.

This sequence joins TRBV2 and TRBJ2-5, with D unresolved. There are 13 residues in the CDR3. From germline, CDR1 is SNHLY and CDR2 FYNNEI. Trimming took off 5 bases at V and 5 bases at J, with 12 bases between the two ends. The CDR3: CASSSDLGETQYF. The CDR3 coding sequence is TGTGCCAGCAGTTCAGATCTAGGGGAGACCCAGTACTTC.

The CDR3 DNA reads TGTGCCAGCAGCTCGACTCGAGGGGCAGGGAACCACACCTTC. Its translation is CASSSTRGAGNHTF. The chain links TRBV7-2 to TRBJ1-2; a weak D match, TRBD1 (5 bases). The ends were cut back, 4 bases at V and 12 bases at J, with 21 bases in the middle. The CDR3 length is 14 residues. In germline, CDR1 is SGHTA, CDR2 FQGNSA.

This chain joins TRBV11-2 and TRBJ2-7, with D unresolved. V was shortened by 3 bases and J by 6 bases, with 9 bases between the two germline ends. The CDR3 totals 12 residues. Germline V gives CDR1 SGHAT, CDR2 FQNNGV. CDR3 sequence: CASSFFASEQYF. CDR3 sequence (DNA): TGTGCCAGCAGCTTTTTCGCGTCCGAGCAGTACTTC.